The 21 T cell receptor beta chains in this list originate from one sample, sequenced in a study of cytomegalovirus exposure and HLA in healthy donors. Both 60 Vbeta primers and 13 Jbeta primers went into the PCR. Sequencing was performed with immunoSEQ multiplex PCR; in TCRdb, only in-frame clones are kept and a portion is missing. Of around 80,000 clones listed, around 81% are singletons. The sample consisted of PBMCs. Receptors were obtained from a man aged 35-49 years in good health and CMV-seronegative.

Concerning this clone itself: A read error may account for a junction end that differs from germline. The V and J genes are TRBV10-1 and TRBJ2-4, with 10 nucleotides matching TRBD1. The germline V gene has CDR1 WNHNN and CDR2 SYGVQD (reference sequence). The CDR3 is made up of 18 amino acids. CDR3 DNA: TGCGCCAGCAGCTCCGGGACAGGGGACTTTGTAGCCAAAAACAGTCAGTACTTC. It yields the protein CASSSGTGDFVAKNSQYF.

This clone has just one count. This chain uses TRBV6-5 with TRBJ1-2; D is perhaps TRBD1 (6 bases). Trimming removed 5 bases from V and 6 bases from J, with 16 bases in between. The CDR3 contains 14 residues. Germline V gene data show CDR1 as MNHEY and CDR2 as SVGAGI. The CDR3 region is CASSDRTVLDGYTF. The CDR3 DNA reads TGTGCCAGCAGTGACAGGACAGTCTTGGATGGCTACACCTTC.

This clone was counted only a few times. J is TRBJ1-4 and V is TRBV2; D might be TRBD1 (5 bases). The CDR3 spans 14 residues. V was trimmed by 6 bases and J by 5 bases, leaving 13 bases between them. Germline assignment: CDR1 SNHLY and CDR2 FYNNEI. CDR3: CASRYGTQNEKLFF. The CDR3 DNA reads TGTGCCAGCAGATACGGGACTCAGAATGAAAAACTGTTTTTT.

This CDR3 is CASSFRRGPYEQYF. The CDR3 DNA sequence: TGTGCCAGCAGTTTCCGCAGGGGCCCCTACGAGCAGTACTTC. The V gene is TRBV28, the J gene TRBJ2-7, with D tentatively TRBD1 (6 bases). Germline V gene sequence: CDR1 MDHEN, CDR2 SYDVKM. This CDR3 comprises 14 residues. The V and J ends lost 3 bases and 2 bases respectively, with 11 bases between them. Drawing the rest from reference TRBV28 and TRBJ2-7, the complete variable domain is DVKVTQSSRYLVKRTGEKVFLECVQDMDHENMFWYRQDPGLGLRLIYFSYDVKMKEKGDIPEGYSVSREKKERFSLILESASTNQTSMYLCASSFRRGPYEQYFGPGTRLTVT.

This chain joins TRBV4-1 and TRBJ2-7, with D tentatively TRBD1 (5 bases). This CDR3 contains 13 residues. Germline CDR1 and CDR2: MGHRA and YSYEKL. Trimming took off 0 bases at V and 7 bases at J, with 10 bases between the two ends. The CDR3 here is CASSQDPRAEQYF. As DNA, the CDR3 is TGCGCCAGCAGCCAAGATCCCAGGGCTGAGCAGTACTTC.

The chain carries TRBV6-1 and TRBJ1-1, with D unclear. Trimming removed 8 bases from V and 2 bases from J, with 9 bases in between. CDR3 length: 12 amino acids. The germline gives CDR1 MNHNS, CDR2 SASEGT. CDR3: CASSSGNTEAFF. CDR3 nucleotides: TGTGCCAGCTCGTCGGGTAACACTGAAGCTTTCTTT.

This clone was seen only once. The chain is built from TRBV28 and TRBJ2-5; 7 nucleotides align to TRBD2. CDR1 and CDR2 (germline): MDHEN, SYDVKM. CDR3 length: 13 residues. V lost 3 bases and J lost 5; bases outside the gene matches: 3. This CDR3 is CASSFGGKETQYF. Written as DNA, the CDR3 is TGTGCCAGCAGTTTCGGGGGGAAGGAGACCCAGTACTTC.

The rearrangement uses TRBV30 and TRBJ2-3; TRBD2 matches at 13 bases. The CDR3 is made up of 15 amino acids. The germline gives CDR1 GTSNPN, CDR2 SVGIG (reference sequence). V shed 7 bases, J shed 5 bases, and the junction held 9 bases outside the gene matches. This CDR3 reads CASRGLAGVLDTQYF. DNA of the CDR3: TGTGCCTCCCGCGGACTAGCGGGAGTACTAGATACGCAGTATTTT.

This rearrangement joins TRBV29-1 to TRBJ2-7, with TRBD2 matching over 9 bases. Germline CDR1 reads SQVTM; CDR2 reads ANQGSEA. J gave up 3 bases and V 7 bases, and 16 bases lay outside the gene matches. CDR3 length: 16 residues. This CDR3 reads CSAYGGSGRIGYEQYF. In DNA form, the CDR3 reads TGCAGCGCCTACGGGGGTAGCGGGAGAATCGGCTACGAGCAGTACTTC.

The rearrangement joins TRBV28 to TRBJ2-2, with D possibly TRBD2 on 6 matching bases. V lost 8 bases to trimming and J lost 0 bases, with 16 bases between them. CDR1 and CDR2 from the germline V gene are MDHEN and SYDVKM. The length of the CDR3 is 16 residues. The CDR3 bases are TGTGCCAGCGGGGGGTGGAGCAGAACGAACACCGGGGAGCTGTTTTTT. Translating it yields CASGGWSRTNTGELFF.

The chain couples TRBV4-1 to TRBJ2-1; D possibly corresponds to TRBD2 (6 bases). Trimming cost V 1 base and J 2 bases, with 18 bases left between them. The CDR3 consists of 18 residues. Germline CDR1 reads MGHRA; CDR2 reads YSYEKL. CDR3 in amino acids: CASSQAPGAWVAYNEQFF. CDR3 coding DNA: TGCGCCAGCAGCCAAGCCCCGGGAGCGTGGGTGGCCTACAATGAGCAGTTCTTC.

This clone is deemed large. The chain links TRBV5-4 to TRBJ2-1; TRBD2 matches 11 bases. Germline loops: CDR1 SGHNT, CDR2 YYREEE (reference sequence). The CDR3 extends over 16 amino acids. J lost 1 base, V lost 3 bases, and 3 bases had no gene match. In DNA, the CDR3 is TGTGCCAGCAGCTCCTCTAGCGGGAGGTCCTACAATGAGCAGTTCTTC. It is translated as CASSSSSGRSYNEQFF.

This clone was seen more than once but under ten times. The CDR3 reads CASSLDPTSTDTQYF. The CDR3, as DNA: TGCGCCAGCAGCTTGGACCCGACTAGCACAGATACGCAGTATTTT. The J gene is TRBJ2-3, the V gene TRBV5-1; D ambiguous. V shed 0 bases and J shed 0 bases, with 8 bases lying between them. CDR3 length: 15 residues. CDR1 and CDR2 (germline): SGHRS, YFSETQ.

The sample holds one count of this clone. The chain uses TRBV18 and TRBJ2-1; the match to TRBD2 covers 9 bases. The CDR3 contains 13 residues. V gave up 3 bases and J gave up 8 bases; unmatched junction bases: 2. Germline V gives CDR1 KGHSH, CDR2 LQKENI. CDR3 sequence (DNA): TGTGCCAGCTCACCGCGGGAGGGGGATGAGCAGTTCTTC. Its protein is CASSPREGDEQFF.

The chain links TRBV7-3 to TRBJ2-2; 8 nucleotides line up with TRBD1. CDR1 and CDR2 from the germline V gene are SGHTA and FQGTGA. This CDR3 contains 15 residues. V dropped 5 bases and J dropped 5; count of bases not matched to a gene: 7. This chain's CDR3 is CASSDPTGVTGELFF. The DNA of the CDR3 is TGTGCCAGCAGCGACCCGACAGGGGTAACCGGGGAGCTGTTTTTT. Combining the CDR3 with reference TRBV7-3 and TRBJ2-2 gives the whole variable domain GAGVSQTPSNKVTEKGKYVELRCDPISGHTALYWYRQSLGQGPEFLIYFQGTGAADDSGLPNDRFFAVRPEGSVSTLKIQRTERGDSAVYLCASSDPTGVTGELFFGEGSRLTVL.

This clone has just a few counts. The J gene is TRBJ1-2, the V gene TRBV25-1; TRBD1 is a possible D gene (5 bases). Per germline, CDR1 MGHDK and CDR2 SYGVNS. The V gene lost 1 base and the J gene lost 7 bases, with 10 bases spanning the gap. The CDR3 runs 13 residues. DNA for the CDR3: TGTGCCAGCAGTGAATCAGGGATGAGTGGCTACACCTTC. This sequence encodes CASSESGMSGYTF.

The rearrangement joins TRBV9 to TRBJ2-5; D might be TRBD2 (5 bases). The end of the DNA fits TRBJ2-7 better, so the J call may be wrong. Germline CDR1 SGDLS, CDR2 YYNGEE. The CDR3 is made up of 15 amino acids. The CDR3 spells CASSPSGIGDAEQYF. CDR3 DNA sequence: TGTGCCAGCAGCCCCTCCGGGATCGGTGACGCCGAGCAGTACTTC.

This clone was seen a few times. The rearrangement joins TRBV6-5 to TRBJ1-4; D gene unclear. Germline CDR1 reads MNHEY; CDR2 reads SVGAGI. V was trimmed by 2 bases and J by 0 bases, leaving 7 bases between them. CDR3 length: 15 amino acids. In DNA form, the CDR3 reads TGTGCCAGCAGTTACCAAGCCGCAACTAATGAAAAACTGTTTTTT. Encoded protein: CASSYQAATNEKLFF.

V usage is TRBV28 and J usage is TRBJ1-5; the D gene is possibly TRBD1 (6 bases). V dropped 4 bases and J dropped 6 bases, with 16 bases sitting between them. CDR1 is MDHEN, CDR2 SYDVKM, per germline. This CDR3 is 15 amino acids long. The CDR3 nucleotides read TGTGCCAGCAGTTCCCCCGGGGGGGGCTCTCAGCCCCAGCATTTT. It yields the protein CASSSPGGGSQPQHF.

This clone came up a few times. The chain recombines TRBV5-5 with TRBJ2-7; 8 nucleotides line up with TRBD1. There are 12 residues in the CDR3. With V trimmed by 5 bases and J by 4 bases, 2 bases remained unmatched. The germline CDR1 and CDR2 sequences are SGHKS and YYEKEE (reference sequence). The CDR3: CASSRQGYEQYF. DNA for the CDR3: TGTGCCAGCAGTCGACAGGGGTACGAGCAGTACTTC.

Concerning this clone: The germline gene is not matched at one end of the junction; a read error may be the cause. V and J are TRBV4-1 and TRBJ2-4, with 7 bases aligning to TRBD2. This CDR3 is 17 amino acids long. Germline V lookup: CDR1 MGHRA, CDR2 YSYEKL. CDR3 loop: CASSQVGASGGVNSQYF. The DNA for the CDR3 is TGCGCCAGCAGCCAAGTGGGAGCTAGCGGTGGAGTCAACAGTCAGTACTTC.